The 4 T cell receptor beta chains presented below share a single source sample, sequenced in a study of regulatory T cells in long-lasting Graves disease. Time point of the sample: newly diagnosed GD, antithyroid drugs for less than 3 months. RNA from PBMCs was the source of the TCR library. According to the study, TCR beta libraries were built with iRepertoire HTBI primers and CDR3-region Arm-PCR. TCRdb re-derived calls from the multiplex PCR reads in MiXCR, one entry per CDR3 protein. This sample has roughly 500,000 distinct CDR3 sequences, with about 14% found just once. These data also featured in a second study, about T cells in Graves' hyperthyroidism and ophthalmopathy.

Sequenced here: peripheral blood mononuclear cells (PBMCs), sampled at new diagnosis, from a patient treated with antithyroid drugs. The receptors here all came from a man aged 30 to 45 with Graves disease.

Details on this clonotype: The germline gene is not matched at one end of the junction; a read error may be the cause. This sequence joins TRBV7-7 and TRBJ2-7; 12 nucleotides align to TRBD2. Germline V CDR1 and CDR2: SSHAT, FNYEAQ (reference sequence). This CDR3 has 15 residues. In DNA, the CDR3 is TGTGCTAGCAGCGTCGGACTAGCGGGATTAGACGAGCAGTACTTC. Translating it yields CASSVGLAGLDEQYF.

The V gene is TRBV13, the J gene TRBJ1-3, with D maybe TRBD1 (5 bases). This CDR3 spans 16 amino acids. CDR1 and CDR2 (germline): PRHDT, FYEKMQ (reference sequence). The germline V and J ends were trimmed by 5 bases and 0 bases, with 14 bases remaining between them. The CDR3 protein is CASSPQQESSGNTIYF. CDR3 sequence (DNA): TGTGCCAGCAGCCCGCAACAGGAAAGCTCTGGAAACACCATATATTTT.

The chain recombines TRBV12-3 or TRBV12-4 with TRBJ2-3; D possibly matches TRBD1 or TRBD2 (5 bases each). The J call may be faulty, since TRBJ2-5 better matches the DNA end. This CDR3 contains 13 residues. CDR3 in DNA: TGTGCCAGCAGTTTACTAAGGGACGTGACCCAGTACTTC. This encodes CASSLLRDVTQYF.

The chain carries TRBV6-1 and TRBJ1-2, with 8 bases matching TRBD1. The length of the CDR3 is 14 residues. V lost 3 bases, J lost 5 bases, and 5 bases stayed unmatched. Germline V gene data show CDR1 as MNHNS and CDR2 as SASEGT. CDR3 DNA sequence: TGTGCCAGCAGTGATGGACAGGGCGTTTATGGCTACACCTTC. This encodes CASSDGQGVYGYTF.